This T cell receptor (beta chain) emerged from a study of identifying expanded T cells in peripheral blood. Findings of the study overall: Clone count variance between approximately two-week samples rose with total template count. Technical replicates showed around 1.1 changed clones; approximately 2 weeks 15 to 20; four weeks 19.

Assay: immunoSEQ multiplex PCR; the TCRdb copy retains only in-frame clones and omits some. The data hold over 100,000 clones, with approximately 90% observed a single time. V lost 6 bases, J lost 10 bases, and 13 bases lay in between. CDR3 length equals 12 residues. Germline V gene lookup returns CDR1 SNHLY and CDR2 FYNNEI. Of note for this clone: Its antigen is unidentified.

This receptor was taken from a person aged 18 to 70 in good health. Sequencing was performed on blood. The rearrangement uses TRBV2 and TRBJ2-1, with D uncertain. As DNA, the CDR3 is TGTGCCAGCAGAGATACGGACCGAGAGCAGTTCTTC. Protein sequence: CASRDTDREQFF. Combining the CDR3 with reference TRBV2 and TRBJ2-1 gives the whole variable domain EPEVTQTPSHQVTQMGQEVILRCVPISNHLYFYWYRQILGQKVEFLVSFYNNEISEKSEIFDDQFSVERPDGSNFTLKIRSTKLEDSAMYFCASRDTDREQFFGPGTRLTVL.